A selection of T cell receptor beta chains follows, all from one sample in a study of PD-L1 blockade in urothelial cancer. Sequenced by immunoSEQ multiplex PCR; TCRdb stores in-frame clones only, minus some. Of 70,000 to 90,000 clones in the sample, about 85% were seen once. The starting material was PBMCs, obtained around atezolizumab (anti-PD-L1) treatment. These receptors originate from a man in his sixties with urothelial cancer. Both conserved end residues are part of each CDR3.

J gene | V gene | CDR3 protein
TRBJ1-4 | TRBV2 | CASSKLGRGSNEKLFF
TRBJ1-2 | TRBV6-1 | CASSGGLNYGYTF
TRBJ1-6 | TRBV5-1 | CASSLGNRGNSPLHF
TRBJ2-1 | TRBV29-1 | CSVRLRGSSYNEQFF
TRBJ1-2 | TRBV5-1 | CASSIQGRGNYGYTF
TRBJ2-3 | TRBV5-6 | CASSFSGQGAQYF
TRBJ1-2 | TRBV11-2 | CASSVDRAYGYTF
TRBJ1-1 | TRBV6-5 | CASKVGGQAGTEAFF
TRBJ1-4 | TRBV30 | CAWNTGVLDEKLFF
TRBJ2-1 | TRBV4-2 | CASKDPGAKEQFF
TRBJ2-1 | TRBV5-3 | CARSLGLAGDNEQFF
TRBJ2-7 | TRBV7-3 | CASSLRLAGEDEQYF
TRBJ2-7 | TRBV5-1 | CASSLATSGGQYEQYF
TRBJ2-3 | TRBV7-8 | CASSLGVGTGQDTQYF
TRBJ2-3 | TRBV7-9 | CASSLDPRADTQYF
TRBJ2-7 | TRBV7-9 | CASSSITYEQYF
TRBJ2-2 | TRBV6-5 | CASRVDRDTGELFF
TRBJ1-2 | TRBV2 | CASSEEGTYYGYTF
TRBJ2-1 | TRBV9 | CASSLGLAAYNEQFF
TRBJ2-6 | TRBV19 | CASSIVGRGWASGANVLTF
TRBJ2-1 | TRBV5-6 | CASSLYREREQFF
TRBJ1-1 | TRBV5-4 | CASSRPGYTEAFF
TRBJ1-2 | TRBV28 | CASSLGGQRNYGYTF
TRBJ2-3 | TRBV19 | CASSIQEDTQYF
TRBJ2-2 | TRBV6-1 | CASSETKGTNTGELFF
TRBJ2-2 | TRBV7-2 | CASSLRTGPNTGELFF
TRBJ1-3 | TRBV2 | CASMRTGGQGNTIYF
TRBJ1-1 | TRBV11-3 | CASSEQGTDTEAFF
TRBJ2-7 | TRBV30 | CAWSRQGTSAYEQYF
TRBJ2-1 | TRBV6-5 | CAISRGWSSYNEQFF
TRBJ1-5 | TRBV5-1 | CASSLDSGANQPQHF
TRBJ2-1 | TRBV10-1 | CASSLTSGRSNEQFF
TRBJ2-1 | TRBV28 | CASSSGDRFPYNEQFF
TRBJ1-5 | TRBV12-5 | CASGLGGVDNQPQHF
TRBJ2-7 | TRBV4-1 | CASTETRDSSYEQYF
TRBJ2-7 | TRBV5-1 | CASSLTDYEQYF